The 22 T cell receptor beta chains listed next were all sequenced from one sample in a study of T cell responses to AZD1222 COVID-19 vaccine. Method: immunoSEQ multiplex PCR; TCRdb's copy keeps in-frame clones and lacks some. The table has 150,000 or so clones, roughly nine tenths seen once; the top ten hold 1.5% to 2%. The specimen comprised peripheral blood, sampled on day 0 of AZD1222 vaccination. The source is an adult in good health.

The chain recombines TRBV6-2 or TRBV6-3 with TRBJ1-1; 7 bases align to TRBD1. The CDR3 spans 14 residues. The trim removed 5 bases at V and 3 bases at J, leaving 6 bases unmatched. CDR1 is MNHEY, CDR2 SVGEGT, per germline. CDR3 sequence reads: CASSTPGQYTEAFF. DNA of the CDR3: TGTGCCAGCAGTACCCCGGGACAGTACACTGAAGCTTTCTTT.

The chain recombines TRBV10-1 with TRBJ2-7; TRBD1 matches at 8 bases. Germline CDR1 WNHNN, CDR2 SYGVQD (reference sequence). Trimming took 1 base from V and 2 from J; bases not matched to a gene: 4. CDR3 size: 15 residues. CDR3 nucleotide sequence: TGCGCCAGCAGTGAGTTCGGACAGGGAACCTACGAGCAGTACTTC. Its protein product is CASSEFGQGTYEQYF.

The chain employs TRBV5-1 and TRBJ1-2, with D possibly TRBD1 on 6 matching bases. The CDR3 loop spans 13 amino acids. V dropped 0 bases and J dropped 8 bases, with 11 bases sitting between them. Germline CDR1 reads SGHRS; CDR2 reads YFSETQ. The CDR3 sequence is CASSLEGESGYTF. The CDR3 DNA sequence: TGCGCCAGCAGCTTGGAGGGGGAATCGGGCTACACCTTC.

This chain joins TRBV7-2 and TRBJ2-1; 11 nucleotides align to TRBD2. Germline V lookup: CDR1 SGHTA, CDR2 FQGNSA. This CDR3 has 15 residues. J lost 7 bases, V lost 5 bases, and 7 bases had no gene match. CDR3 DNA: TGTGCCAGCAGCATCCTTAGCGGGGGGGGTAATGAGCAGTTCTTC. Residues: CASSILSGGGNEQFF.

The rearrangement uses TRBV5-4 and TRBJ2-1, with 15 nucleotides matching TRBD2. CDR1 is SGHNT and CDR2 is YYREEE in the germline V gene (reference sequence). The CDR3 length is 16 residues. V shed 0 bases and J 9 bases; nucleotides not matched to a gene: 4. The chain's CDR3 is CASSLGTSGGAREQFF. The CDR3 DNA is TGTGCCAGCAGCTTGGGGACTAGCGGGGGGGCTCGTGAGCAGTTCTTC.

CDR3 bases: TGTGCCAGCAGCCAAGGATACAGGGATCAGCCCCAGCATTTT. Its protein product is CASSQGYRDQPQHF. The J gene is TRBJ1-5, the V gene TRBV3-1 (or the pseudogene TRBV3-2); possible D gene TRBD1, 6 bases. V lost 1 base, J lost 5 bases, and 9 bases lay in between. This CDR3 comprises 14 residues. The germline V gene has CDR1 LGHDT and CDR2 YNNKEL (reference sequence).

The chain has TRBV6-2 or TRBV6-3 and TRBJ1-2, with TRBD1 as a possible D gene (5 bases). Germline loops: CDR1 MNHEY, CDR2 SVGEGT. V was shortened by 0 bases and J by 8 bases, with 10 bases between the two germline ends. CDR3 length equals 13 residues. The CDR3, as DNA: TGTGCCAGCAGTTACTCGGGGGAGGGCGGCTACACCTTC. Translated, it gives CASSYSGEGGYTF.

In DNA, the CDR3 is TGTGCCAGCAGTCAAGGGGGACCAGCCTACAATGAGCAGTTCTTC. Protein sequence: CASSQGGPAYNEQFF. This chain joins TRBV6-2 or TRBV6-3 and TRBJ2-1; possibly TRBD1 for D (6 bases). Germline V gene lookup returns CDR1 MNHEY and CDR2 SVGEGT. The CDR3 sequence is 15 residues long. V was trimmed by 5 bases and J by 2 bases, leaving 13 bases between them.

The chain couples TRBV5-6 to TRBJ2-6, with a tentative D call TRBD1 (6 bases). V lost 4 bases and J lost 0, with 14 bases in between. CDR3 size: 17 residues. Per the germline V gene, CDR1 is SGHDT and CDR2 is YYEEEE. CDR3 in DNA: TGTGCCAGCAGCATTCCGGGACACCTCTCTGGGGCCAACGTCCTGACTTTC. Its translation: CASSIPGHLSGANVLTF.

This clone occurred once. The chain links TRBV15 to TRBJ1-4, with D tentatively TRBD1 (5 bases). Deletions cut 1 base from V and 5 bases from J, with 8 bases between. The CDR3 is 14 amino acids. From germline, CDR1 is LNHNV and CDR2 YYDKDF (reference sequence). CDR3 bases: TGTGCCACCAGCAGAGCCCCAGGGAATGAAAAACTGTTTTTT. This gives the protein CATSRAPGNEKLFF.

The V gene is TRBV6-5, the J gene TRBJ2-3, with D unresolved. Germline CDR1 reads MNHEY; CDR2 reads SVGAGI. Trimming took off 0 bases at V and 4 bases at J, with 5 bases between the two ends. The CDR3 spans 13 residues. In nucleotides, the CDR3 is TGTGCCAGCAGTTACTCGATTGCAGATACGCAGTATTTT. It translates to CASSYSIADTQYF.

This clone occurred once. This chain links TRBV18 with TRBJ2-1, with TRBD2 matching 7 bases. Losses at the gene ends were 6 bases for V and 4 bases for J; bases not matched to a gene: 9. Germline lookup yields CDR1 KGHSH and CDR2 LQKENI. CDR3 size: 15 residues. This chain's CDR3 is CASSGRTAAYNEQFF. The CDR3 DNA follows: TGTGCCAGCTCCGGGAGGACGGCCGCTTACAATGAGCAGTTCTTC.

The CDR3 protein is CASALSHGNTEAFF. Written as DNA, the CDR3 is TGCGCCAGCGCCCTTTCCCACGGGAACACTGAAGCTTTCTTT. The rearrangement joins TRBV5-1 to TRBJ1-1; unclear D gene. The V gene's germline CDR1 is SGHRS and CDR2 YFSETQ. CDR3 length equals 14 residues. V lost 7 bases, J lost 1 base, and 14 bases lay in between.

On this clone: A read error may produce the germline difference seen at one junction end. The chain links TRBV7-7 to TRBJ2-3; D not certain. The CDR3 contains 13 residues. CDR1 is SSHAT, CDR2 FNYEAQ, per germline (reference sequence). CDR3: CASSLDPADTQYF. CDR3 bases: TGTGCTAGCAGCTTAGACCCCGCAGATACGCAGTATTTT. The whole variable domain, filled in from reference TRBV7-7 and TRBJ2-3, reads GAGVSQSPRYKVTKRGQDVTLRCDPISSHATLYWYQQALGQGPEFLTYFNYEAQPDKSGLPSDRFSAERPEGSISTLTIQRTEQRDSAMYRCASSLDPADTQYFGPGTRLTVL.

As DNA, the CDR3 is TGTGCCAGCAGTTTATCGTTCCAGGGGCAGGAGACCCAGTACTTC. Amino acids: CASSLSFQGQETQYF. This chain connects TRBV27 to TRBJ2-5, with D possibly TRBD1 on 6 matching bases. V lost 0 bases, J lost 5 bases, and 13 bases lay in between. The CDR3 extends over 15 amino acids. Germline values: CDR1 MNHEY, CDR2 SMNVEV (reference sequence).

Comment on this clone: The sample carries other DNA sequences with the same CDR3. The chain recombines TRBV7-2 with TRBJ2-7, with 9 bases fitting TRBD1. In germline, CDR1 is SGHTA, CDR2 FQGNSA. The CDR3 length is 15 residues. V lost 1 base to trimming and J lost 2 bases; unmatched junction nucleotides: 3. The chain's CDR3 is CASSLDRDRAYEQYF. The DNA of the CDR3 is TGTGCCAGCAGCTTAGATCGGGACAGGGCCTACGAGCAGTACTTC.

The genes are TRBV19 and TRBJ2-2; TRBD1 matches 8 bases. Trimming cost V 3 bases and J 5 bases; bases outside gene matches: 8. This CDR3 contains 16 residues. CDR1 is LNHDA and CDR2 is SQIVND in the germline V gene (reference sequence). The CDR3 DNA is TGTGCCAGTAGTATGCAGGGGGCGTCCCTAACCGGGGAGCTGTTTTTT. Protein: CASSMQGASLTGELFF. Supplemented by reference TRBV19 and TRBJ2-2, the full variable domain reads DGGITQSPKYLFRKEGQNVTLSCEQNLNHDAMYWYRQDPGQGLRLIYYSQIVNDFQKGDIAEGYSVSREKKESFPLTVTSAQKNPTAFYLCASSMQGASLTGELFFGEGSRLTVL.

The chain recombines TRBV19 with TRBJ2-1; 7 bases agree with TRBD2. Losses at the gene ends were 2 bases for V and 4 bases for J; bases not matched to a gene: 8. This CDR3 spans 16 amino acids. The germline gives CDR1 LNHDA, CDR2 SQIVND (reference sequence). CDR3 loop: CASSIRAGLSYNEQFF. CDR3 nucleotides: TGTGCCAGTAGTATAAGGGCGGGACTATCATACAATGAGCAGTTCTTC.

The chain uses TRBV5-1 and TRBJ2-7; TRBD1 is a possible D gene (5 bases). The V gene's germline CDR1 is SGHRS and CDR2 YFSETQ. Trimming cost V 0 bases and J 3 bases, with 13 bases left between them. The CDR3 runs 15 residues. The CDR3 loop is CASSLASGLGYEQYF. The DNA of the CDR3 is TGCGCCAGCAGCTTGGCCTCAGGGTTGGGCTACGAGCAGTACTTC.

The J gene is TRBJ2-3, the V gene TRBV10-3, with 9 bases aligning to TRBD2. Unmatched junction bases numbered 7, after V lost 10 bases and J lost 2 bases. Germline V gene lookup returns CDR1 ENHRY and CDR2 SYGVKD. This CDR3 comprises 14 residues. The CDR3 protein is CATGGGGDTDTQYF. In DNA form, the CDR3 reads TGTGCCACCGGGGGCGGGGGGGACACAGATACGCAGTATTTT.

The CDR3 here is CATSRDRLAWYEQYF. CDR3 DNA: TGTGCCACCAGCAGAGATCGGCTCGCCTGGTACGAGCAGTACTTC. The V call is TRBV15, the J call TRBJ2-7; D gene unclear. Trimming took 0 bases from V and 4 from J, leaving 13 bases between them. The CDR3 covers 15 residues. CDR1 is LNHNV, CDR2 YYDKDF, per germline (reference sequence).

The chain combines TRBV5-5 with TRBJ2-2; D remains ambiguous. Germline V gives CDR1 SGHKS, CDR2 YYEKEE (reference sequence). This CDR3 contains 15 residues. V lost 1 base and J lost 2, with 9 bases in between. The CDR3: CASSLYQANTGELFF. The DNA of the CDR3 is TGTGCCAGCAGCTTGTATCAGGCTAACACCGGGGAGCTGTTTTTT.